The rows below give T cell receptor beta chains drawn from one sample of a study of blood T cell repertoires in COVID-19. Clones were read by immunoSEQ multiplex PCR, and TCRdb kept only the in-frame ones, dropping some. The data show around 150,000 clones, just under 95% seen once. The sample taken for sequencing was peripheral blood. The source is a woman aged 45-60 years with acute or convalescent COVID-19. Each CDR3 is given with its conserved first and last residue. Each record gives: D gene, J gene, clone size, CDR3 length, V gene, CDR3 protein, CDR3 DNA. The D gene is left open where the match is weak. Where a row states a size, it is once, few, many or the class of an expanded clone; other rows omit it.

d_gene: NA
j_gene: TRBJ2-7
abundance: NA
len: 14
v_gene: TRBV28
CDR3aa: CASSFGGRGYEQYF
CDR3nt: TGTGCCAGCAGTTTCGGAGGGCGGGGCTACGAGCAGTACTTC

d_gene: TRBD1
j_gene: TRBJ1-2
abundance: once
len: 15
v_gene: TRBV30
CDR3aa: CAWNRSPTGGYGYTF
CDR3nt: TGTGCCTGGAATCGTAGCCCGACAGGGGGCTATGGCTACACCTTC

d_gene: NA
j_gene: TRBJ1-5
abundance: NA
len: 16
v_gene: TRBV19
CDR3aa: CASRGHPLPLNQPQHF
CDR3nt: TGTGCCAGTAGGGGACACCCCTTACCCTTGAATCAGCCCCAGCATTTT

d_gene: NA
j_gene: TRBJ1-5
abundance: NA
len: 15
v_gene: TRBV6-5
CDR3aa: CASRSTGFRGQPQHF
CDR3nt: TGTGCCAGCAGGAGCACGGGGTTCCGAGGTCAGCCCCAGCATTTT

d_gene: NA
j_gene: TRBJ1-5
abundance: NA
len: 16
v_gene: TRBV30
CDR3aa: CAWSGRAGGSNQPQHF
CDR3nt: TGTGCCTGGAGCGGGAGGGCAGGAGGTTCGAATCAGCCCCAGCATTTT

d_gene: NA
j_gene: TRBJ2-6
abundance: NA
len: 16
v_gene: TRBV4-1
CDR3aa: CASSQVEGSGANVLTF
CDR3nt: TGCGCCAGCAGCCAAGTGGAGGGGTCTGGGGCCAACGTCCTGACTTTC

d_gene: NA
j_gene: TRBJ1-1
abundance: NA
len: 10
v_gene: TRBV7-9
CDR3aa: CALGGTEAFF
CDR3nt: TGTGCCCTGGGGGGAACTGAAGCTTTCTTT

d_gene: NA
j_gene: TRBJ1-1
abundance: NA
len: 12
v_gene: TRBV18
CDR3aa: CASSPPTDEAFF
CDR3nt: TGTGCCAGCTCACCACCGACAGATGAAGCTTTCTTT

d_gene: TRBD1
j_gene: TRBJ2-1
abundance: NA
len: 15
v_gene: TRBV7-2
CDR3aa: CASSPHRGPYNEQFF
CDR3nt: TGTGCCAGCAGCCCTCACAGGGGCCCCTACAATGAGCAGTTCTTC

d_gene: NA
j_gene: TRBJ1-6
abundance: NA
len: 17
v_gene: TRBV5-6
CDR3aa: CASSWSTGSSYNSPLHF
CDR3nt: TGTGCCAGCAGCTGGAGCACCGGCAGCTCCTATAATTCACCCCTCCACTTT

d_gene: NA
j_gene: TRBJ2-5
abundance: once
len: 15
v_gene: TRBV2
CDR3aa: CASSGQMIGAETQYF
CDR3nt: TGTGCCAGCAGTGGCCAGATGATTGGGGCAGAGACCCAGTACTTC

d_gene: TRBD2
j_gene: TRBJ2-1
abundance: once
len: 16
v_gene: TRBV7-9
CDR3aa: CASGTTSARPYNEQFF
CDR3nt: TGTGCCAGCGGGACGACTAGCGCTCGACCCTACAATGAGCAGTTCTTC

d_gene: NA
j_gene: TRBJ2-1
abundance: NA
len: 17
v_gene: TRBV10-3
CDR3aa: CAISDPLSGGTYNEQFF
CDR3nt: TGTGCCATCAGTGACCCCCTTTCAGGCGGGACCTACAATGAGCAGTTCTTC

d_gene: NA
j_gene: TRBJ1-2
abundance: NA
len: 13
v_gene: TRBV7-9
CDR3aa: CASSLRGGYGYTF
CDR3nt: TGTGCCAGCAGCCTGAGGGGGGGCTATGGCTACACCTTC

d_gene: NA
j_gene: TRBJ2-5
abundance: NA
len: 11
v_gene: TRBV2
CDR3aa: CASSVYETQYF
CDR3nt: TGTGCCAGCAGTGTATATGAGACCCAGTACTTC

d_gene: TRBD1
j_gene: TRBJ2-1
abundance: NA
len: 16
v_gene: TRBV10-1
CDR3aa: CASSERDRGPYNEQFF
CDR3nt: TGCGCCAGCAGTGAACGGGACAGGGGGCCTTACAATGAGCAGTTCTTC

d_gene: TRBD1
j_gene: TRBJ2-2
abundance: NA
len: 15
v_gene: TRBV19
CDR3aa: CASSAGQGNTGELFF
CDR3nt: TGTGCCAGTAGCGCCGGACAGGGTAACACCGGGGAGCTGTTTTTT

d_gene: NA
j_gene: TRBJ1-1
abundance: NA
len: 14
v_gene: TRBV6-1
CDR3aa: CASSDRVSGTEAFF
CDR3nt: TGTGCCAGCAGTGACAGGGTGTCGGGCACTGAAGCTTTCTTT

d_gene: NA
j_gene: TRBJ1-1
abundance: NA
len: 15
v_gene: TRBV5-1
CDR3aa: CASRPIQGLDTEAFF
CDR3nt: TGCGCCAGCAGACCCATCCAGGGGTTGGACACTGAAGCTTTCTTT

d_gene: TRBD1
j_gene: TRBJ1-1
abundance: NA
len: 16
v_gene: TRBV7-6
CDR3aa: CASSPRSGTGATEAFF
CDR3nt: TGTGCCAGCAGCCCAAGATCCGGGACAGGGGCCACTGAAGCTTTCTTT

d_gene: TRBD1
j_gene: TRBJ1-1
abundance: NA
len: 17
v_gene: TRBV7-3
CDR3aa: CASSYLGGKGQTYEAFF
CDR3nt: TGTGCCAGCAGCTACCTTGGGGGAAAGGGACAGACCTATGAAGCTTTCTTT

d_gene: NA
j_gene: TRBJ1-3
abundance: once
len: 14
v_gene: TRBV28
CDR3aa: CASRAPLRGNTIYF
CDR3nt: TGTGCCAGCAGAGCTCCCCTCCGGGGAAACACCATATATTTT

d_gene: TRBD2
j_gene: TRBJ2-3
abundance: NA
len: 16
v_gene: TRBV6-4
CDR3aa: CASSETSGSSADTQYF
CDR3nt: TGTGCCAGCAGTGAGACAAGCGGGAGTTCCGCAGATACGCAGTATTTT

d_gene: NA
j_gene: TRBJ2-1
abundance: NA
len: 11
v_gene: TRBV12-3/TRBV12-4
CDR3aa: CASQRGNEQFF
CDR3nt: TGTGCCAGCCAACGCGGCAATGAGCAGTTCTTC

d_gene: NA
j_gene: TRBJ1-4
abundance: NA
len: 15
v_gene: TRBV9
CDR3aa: CASSVNSRTNEKLFF
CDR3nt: TGTGCCAGCAGCGTCAACAGTCGTACTAATGAAAAACTGTTTTTT

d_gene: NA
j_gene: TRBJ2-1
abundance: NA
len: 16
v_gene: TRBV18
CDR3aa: CASSRQGGSSYNEQFF
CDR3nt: TGTGCCAGCTCACGGCAGGGGGGTAGCTCCTACAATGAGCAGTTCTTC

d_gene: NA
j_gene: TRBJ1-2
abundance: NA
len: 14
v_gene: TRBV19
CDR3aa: CASSSAGLLYGYTF
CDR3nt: TGTGCCAGTAGCAGCGCCGGACTCCTCTATGGCTACACCTTC

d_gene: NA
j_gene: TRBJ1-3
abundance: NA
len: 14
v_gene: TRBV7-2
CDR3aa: CASSHRPPRNTIYF
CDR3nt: TGTGCCAGCAGCCACAGGCCCCCTCGAAACACCATATATTTT

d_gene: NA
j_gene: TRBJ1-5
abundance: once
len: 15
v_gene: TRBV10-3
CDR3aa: CAISESTSGGQPQHF
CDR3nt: TGTGCCATCAGTGAGTCGACCAGCGGCGGTCAGCCCCAGCATTTT

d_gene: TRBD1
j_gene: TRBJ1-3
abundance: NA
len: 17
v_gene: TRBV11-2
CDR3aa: CASNPLTGGVSGNTIYF
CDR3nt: TGTGCCAGCAACCCTCTGACAGGGGGGGTCTCTGGAAACACCATATATTTT

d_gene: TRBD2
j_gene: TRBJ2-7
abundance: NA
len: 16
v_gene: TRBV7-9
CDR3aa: CASSLQIAGGSYEQYF
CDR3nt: TGTGCCAGCAGCCTTCAAATAGCGGGAGGCTCCTACGAGCAGTACTTC

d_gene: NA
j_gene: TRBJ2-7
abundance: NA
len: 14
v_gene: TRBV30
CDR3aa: CAWSVGRGRYEQYF
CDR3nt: TGTGCCTGGAGTGTAGGGAGGGGGAGATACGAGCAGTACTTC

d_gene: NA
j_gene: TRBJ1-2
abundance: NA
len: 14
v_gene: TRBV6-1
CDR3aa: CASSEVRQGHGYTF
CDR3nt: TGTGCCAGCAGTGAAGTACGGCAGGGTCATGGCTACACCTTC

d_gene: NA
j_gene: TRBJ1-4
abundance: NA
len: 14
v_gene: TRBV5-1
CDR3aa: CASRQDSTNEKLFF
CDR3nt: TGCGCCAGCCGCCAGGATTCAACTAATGAAAAACTGTTTTTT

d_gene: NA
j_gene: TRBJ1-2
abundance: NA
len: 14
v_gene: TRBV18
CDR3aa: CASSPRRDNDGYTF
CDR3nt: TGTGCCAGCTCACCACGCCGGGACAATGATGGCTACACCTTC

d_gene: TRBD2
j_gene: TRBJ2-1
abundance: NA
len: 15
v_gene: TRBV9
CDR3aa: CASSVAAGLYNEQFF
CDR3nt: TGTGCCAGCAGCGTAGCAGCGGGGCTATACAATGAGCAGTTCTTC

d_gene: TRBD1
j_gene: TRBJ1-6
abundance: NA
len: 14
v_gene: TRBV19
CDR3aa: CASGYRDRDSPLHF
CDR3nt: TGTGCCAGTGGCTACCGGGACAGGGATTCACCCCTCCACTTT

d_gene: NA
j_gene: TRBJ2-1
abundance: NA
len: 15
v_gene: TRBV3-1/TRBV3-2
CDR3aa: CASSPTSGRPNEQFF
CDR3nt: TGTGCCAGCAGCCCAACAAGCGGGCGCCCCAATGAGCAGTTCTTC

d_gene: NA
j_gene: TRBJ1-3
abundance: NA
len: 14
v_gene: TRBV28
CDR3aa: CASSLPSSGNTIYF
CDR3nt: TGTGCCAGCAGTTTGCCCAGCTCTGGAAACACCATATATTTT

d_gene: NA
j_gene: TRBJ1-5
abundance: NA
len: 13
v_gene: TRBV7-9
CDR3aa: CAIHKEGNQPQHF
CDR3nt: TGTGCCATCCATAAGGAGGGCAATCAGCCCCAGCATTTT

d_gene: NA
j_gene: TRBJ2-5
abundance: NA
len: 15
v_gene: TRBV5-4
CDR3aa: CASSLEGGLRETQYF
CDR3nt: TGTGCCAGCAGCTTGGAAGGGGGTTTGCGGGAGACCCAGTACTTC

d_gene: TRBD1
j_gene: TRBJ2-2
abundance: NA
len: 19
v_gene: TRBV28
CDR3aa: CASSLVRQGSHIWTGELFF
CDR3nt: TGTGCCAGCAGTTTAGTGAGACAGGGGTCCCATATTTGGACCGGGGAGCTGTTTTTT

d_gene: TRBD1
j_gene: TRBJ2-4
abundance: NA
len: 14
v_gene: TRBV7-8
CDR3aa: CASSSTTGLNIQYF
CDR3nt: TGTGCCAGCAGCTCAACGACAGGGTTAAACATTCAGTACTTC

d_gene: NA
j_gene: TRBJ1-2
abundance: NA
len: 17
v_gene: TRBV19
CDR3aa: CASSIILGEINNYGYTF
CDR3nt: TGTGCCAGTAGTATAATTCTCGGGGAAATTAATAACTATGGCTACACCTTC

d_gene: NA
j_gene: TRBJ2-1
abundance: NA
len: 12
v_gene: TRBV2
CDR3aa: CASSPLAGEQFF
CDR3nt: TGTGCCAGCAGTCCTCTGGCGGGGGAGCAGTTCTTC

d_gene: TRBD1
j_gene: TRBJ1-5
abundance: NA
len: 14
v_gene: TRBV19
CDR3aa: CASSPQGAGQPQHF
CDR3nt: TGTGCCAGTAGTCCCCAGGGGGCTGGTCAGCCCCAGCATTTT

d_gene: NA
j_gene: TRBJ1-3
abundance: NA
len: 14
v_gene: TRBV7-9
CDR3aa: CASSQAGVENTIYF
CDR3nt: TGTGCCAGCAGCCAAGCAGGGGTGGAAAACACCATATATTTT